The 16 T cell receptor beta chains below all came from one sample that was sequenced in a study of OX40 agonist ivuxolimab in advanced cancers. Some clones are missing from TCRdb's copy, which holds only in-frame ones; the method was immunoSEQ multiplex PCR. Of fewer than 90,000 clones listed, around nine tenths are singletons. The starting material was CD4+ or CD8+ T cells sorted from blood, obtained in a trial of the OX40 agonist ivuxolimab. The receptors shown here come from an adult with an advanced solid tumor such as melanoma, head and neck, liver or kidney cancer.

V gene TRBV19 combines with J gene TRBJ1-6; D unresolved. The CDR3 length is 15 residues. V was trimmed by 5 bases and J by 5 bases, leaving 13 bases between them. Germline CDR1 is LNHDA and CDR2 is SQIVND (reference sequence). The CDR3 sequence is CASSFQPGDNSPLHF. The CDR3 DNA is TGTGCCAGTAGTTTCCAGCCTGGTGATAATTCACCCCTCCACTTT.

The chain recombines TRBV30 with TRBJ1-5; 8 nucleotides line up with TRBD1. The CDR3 runs 15 residues. CDR1 is GTSNPN and CDR2 is SVGIG in the germline V gene (reference sequence). The J segment lost 2 bases and the V segment lost 4 bases, leaving 7 bases of the junction unmatched. Here the CDR3 reads CAWNDRGLGNQPQHF. The CDR3 nucleotides read TGTGCCTGGAACGACAGGGGATTGGGCAATCAGCCCCAGCATTTT.

The chain combines TRBV28 with TRBJ2-5, with 10 bases that match TRBD1. CDR3 length equals 15 residues. The trim removed 4 bases at V and 2 bases at J, leaving 4 bases unmatched. Looked up from germline, CDR1 is MDHEN and CDR2 is SYDVKM. The CDR3 loop reads CASSSPGQGQETQYF. DNA of the CDR3: TGTGCCAGCAGTTCCCCGGGACAGGGGCAAGAGACCCAGTACTTC.

The rearrangement joins TRBV7-2 to TRBJ2-5, with D unclear. The germline V and J ends were trimmed by 3 bases and 4 bases, with 12 bases remaining between them. This CDR3 has 14 residues. Looked up from germline, CDR1 is SGHTA and CDR2 is FQGNSA. The CDR3 nucleotides are TGTGCCAGCAGCTTGACTTCGATGGCAGAGACCCAGTACTTC. Translating gives CASSLTSMAETQYF.

The chain joins TRBV5-4 to TRBJ2-2; possible D gene TRBD1, 6 bases. CDR1 and CDR2 from the germline V gene are SGHNT and YYREEE (reference sequence). V lost 4 bases, J lost 5 bases, and 18 bases lay in between. The CDR3 runs 16 residues. CDR3 sequence (DNA): TGTGCCAGCAGCCGCTTCGGGCAACAGGGAACCGGGGAGCTGTTTTTT. Its protein product is CASSRFGQQGTGELFF.

J is TRBJ2-1 and V is TRBV6-5; tentatively, D is TRBD2 (6 bases). From germline, CDR1 is MNHEY and CDR2 SVGAGI. Trimming cost V 2 bases and J 7 bases, with 12 bases left between them. The CDR3 has 14 residues. The CDR3 nucleotides are TGTGCCAGCAGTTACAGTTGGAGGGGAAATGAGCAGTTCTTC. Protein: CASSYSWRGNEQFF.

Here the CDR3 DNA reads TGTGCCAGCAGTTTGGGGGGGGCGAGGACTGAAGCTTTCTTT. This sequence encodes CASSLGGARTEAFF. The V gene is TRBV28, the J gene TRBJ1-1; the D gene is possibly TRBD1 (6 bases). Deletions cut 3 bases from V and 5 bases from J, with 13 bases between. Germline assignment: CDR1 MDHEN and CDR2 SYDVKM. The CDR3 extends over 14 amino acids.

The rearrangement uses TRBV7-2 and TRBJ1-4; 8 positions agree with TRBD1. The trim removed 1 base at V and 8 bases at J, leaving 6 bases unmatched. CDR3 length equals 15 residues. Per the germline V gene, CDR1 is SGHTA and CDR2 is FQGNSA. The CDR3 DNA is TGTGCCAGCAGCTTAGGGACAGGGTCCGGGGAAAAACTGTTTTTT. Its translation: CASSLGTGSGEKLFF.

Only one count was recorded for this clone. This chain links TRBV4-3 with TRBJ1-1, with no clear D. CDR1 and CDR2 (germline): LGHNA, YSLEER. The V gene lost 0 bases and the J gene lost 1 base, with 12 bases spanning the gap. This CDR3 contains 16 residues. The CDR3 DNA sequence: TGCGCCAGCAGCCAAGATCGGGAGGGCCCGAACACTGAAGCTTTCTTT. It encodes CASSQDREGPNTEAFF.

The chain employs TRBV27 and TRBJ2-3, with a possible D match to TRBD1 (6 bases). Per germline, CDR1 MNHEY and CDR2 SMNVEV (reference sequence). With 3 bases removed from V and 4 bases from J, the gap between germline ends came to 17 bases. There are 16 residues in the CDR3. CDR3 protein: CASSLLGMRGSDTQYF. The CDR3 region has the DNA TGTGCCAGCAGTTTGCTGGGGATGAGGGGGTCAGATACGCAGTATTTT.

The chain recombines TRBV15 with TRBJ1-1, with unresolved D. Germline lookup yields CDR1 LNHNV and CDR2 YYDKDF (reference sequence). V was trimmed by 1 base and J by 10 bases, leaving 19 bases between them. CDR3 size: 15 residues. The CDR3 spells CATSRGWRVPMGAFF. In nucleotides, the CDR3 is TGTGCCACCAGCAGAGGGTGGAGAGTACCTATGGGAGCTTTCTTT.

The chain's CDR3 is CASSFGQTSGANVLTF. The CDR3 region has the DNA TGTGCCAGCAGCTTCGGACAGACCTCTGGGGCCAACGTCCTGACTTTC. This chain links TRBV7-2 with TRBJ2-6; possibly TRBD1 for D (6 bases). The germline gives CDR1 SGHTA, CDR2 FQGNSA. Trimming took off 3 bases at V and 0 bases at J, with 9 bases between the two ends. The CDR3 contains 16 residues.

The chain couples TRBV5-4 to TRBJ2-7; D is possibly TRBD1 (6 bases). The CDR3 contains 14 residues. The V gene's germline CDR1 is SGHNT and CDR2 YYREEE (reference sequence). The V end lost 3 bases, the J end lost 1 base, and 11 bases lay between the germline ends. The CDR3 region has the DNA TGTGCCAGCAGCTCTCAGACAGGATCCTACGAGCAGTACTTC. Protein sequence: CASSSQTGSYEQYF.

The chain uses TRBV7-9 and TRBJ2-3; 7 bases match TRBD1. The length of the CDR3 is 14 residues. Germline CDR1 is SEHNR and CDR2 is FQNEAQ (reference sequence). V shed 3 bases and J 5 bases; nucleotides not matched to a gene: 5. The CDR3 is CASSFTGAKDTQYF. CDR3 sequence (DNA): TGTGCCAGCAGCTTTACAGGGGCGAAAGATACGCAGTATTTT.

The genes are TRBV6-5 and TRBJ1-3, with D uncertain. The CDR3 totals 15 residues. The germline V gene encodes CDR1 MNHEY and CDR2 SVGAGI. V was cut by 3 bases and J by 3 bases, with 12 bases left in between. CDR3 loop: CASSYIVSVGNTIYF. In nucleotides, the CDR3 is TGTGCCAGCAGTTATATCGTGTCGGTTGGAAACACCATATATTTT.

The chain links TRBV18 to TRBJ2-7, with 7 bases lining up with TRBD1. This CDR3 is built from 14 residues. Trimming cost V 4 bases and J 2 bases; bases outside gene matches: 5. In germline, CDR1 is KGHSH, CDR2 LQKENI. The CDR3: CASSQGAQTYEQYF. The CDR3 nucleotides are TGTGCCAGCTCACAGGGGGCGCAGACCTACGAGCAGTACTTC.